The entry below gives a single T cell receptor (beta chain) sequence along with its context. Germline V CDR1 and CDR2: SGHKS, YYEKEE (reference sequence). Losses at the gene ends were 4 bases for V and 6 bases for J; bases not matched to a gene: 9. The CDR3 consists of 14 residues. TCRdb's copy holds only in-frame clones and misses some; the assay was immunoSEQ multiplex PCR. The table lists just under 550,000 clones, around three quarters of them singletons. This specimen belongs to a study of shared T cell receptors in the human thymus. These data are also associated with another study on human thymus T cells.

The chain is built from TRBV5-5 and TRBJ2-7; 8 bases are shared with TRBD2. Sequencing was done on a sample of thymocytes. The TCR sequence derives from a boy under three years old with a congenital heart defect. The DNA for the CDR3 is TGTGCCAGCAGCCCACCGGGGGGGGGTTGCGAGCAGTACTTC. Translation: CASSPPGGGCEQYF.